These T cell receptor beta chains were read from a single sample in a study of T cells after posttransplantation cyclophosphamide. Sequencing was performed with immunoSEQ multiplex PCR; in TCRdb, only in-frame clones are kept and a portion is missing. Among more than 60,000 clones listed, about 93% were seen once. The sample taken for sequencing was PBMCs. The receptors come from a woman aged 25-40 years in good health and a related stem cell transplant donor. The CDR3 runs from the conserved cysteine through the conserved F or W. D genes are given only for firm matches. Rows give clone size only sometimes, using once, few, many, or a class for an expanded clone.

size | D | J | V | DNA | CDR3
. | . | TRBJ1-5 | TRBV4-1 | TGCGCCAGCAGCCAGCAGGGACACCCAAATCAGCCCCAGCATTTT | CASSQQGHPNQPQHF
. | . | TRBJ2-2 | TRBV7-2 | TGTGCCAGCAGCGCCAGTCCCTGGGGTTTGCCCGGGGAGCTGTTTTTT | CASSASPWGLPGELFF
. | . | TRBJ2-7 | TRBV7-8 | TGTGCCAGCAGCTCCCGGACGGTCTACGAGCAGTACTTC | CASSSRTVYEQYF
. | . | TRBJ2-5 | TRBV5-6 | TGTGCCAGCAGCTTGGAAGGGCCGGGACGAACTGGAGAGACCCAGTACTTC | CASSLEGPGRTGETQYF
. | TRBD1 | TRBJ1-4 | TRBV25-1 | TGTGCCAGCAGTGAAGGGACAGGGGGCTTTGAAAAACTGTTTTTT | CASSEGTGGFEKLFF
. | . | TRBJ1-5 | TRBV7-9 | TGTGCCAGCAGCTTAGCGCGGGATCAGCCCCAGCATTTT | CASSLARDQPQHF
. | . | TRBJ1-3 | TRBV7-5 | TGTGCCTCTTCCTTCTCTGGAAACACCATATATTTT | CASSFSGNTIYF
. | . | TRBJ2-2 | TRBV7-2 | TGTGCCAGCACCAGGGGGGTAGCGACAAACACCGGGGAGCTGTTTTTT | CASTRGVATNTGELFF
. | TRBD1 | TRBJ1-2 | TRBV28 | TGTGCCAGCACCAGAATACAGGGGCGCGGCTACACCTTC | CASTRIQGRGYTF
. | . | TRBJ2-7 | TRBV7-6 | TGTGCCAGCAGCCCTGGTTACGAGCAGTACTTC | CASSPGYEQYF
. | . | TRBJ1-3 | TRBV10-1 | TGCGCCAGCAGTCCGGTAGACTCTGGAAACACCATATATTTT | CASSPVDSGNTIYF
. | TRBD1 | TRBJ1-4 | TRBV30 | TGTGCCTGGGGGGACAGGGGGCTCGGTGAAAAACTGTTTTTT | CAWGDRGLGEKLFF
. | . | TRBJ2-2 | TRBV10-3 | TGTGCCATCAGTGAGGTGTATGAGACAGCTTTTGCCGGGGAGCTGTTTTTT | CAISEVYETAFAGELFF
. | . | TRBJ2-7 | TRBV5-5 | TGTGCCAGCAGCTTGGCGACGGCGTCTTACGAGCAGTACTTC | CASSLATASYEQYF
few | TRBD2 | TRBJ2-1 | TRBV4-1 | TGCGCCAGCAGCCACCTGGGACTAGCGGGGGGGAAATCCTACAATGAGCAGTTCTTC | CASSHLGLAGGKSYNEQFF
. | . | TRBJ2-1 | TRBV27 | TGTGCCAGCAGTTTAAGAGCGGGTGAGCAGTTCTTC | CASSLRAGEQFF
. | TRBD1 | TRBJ1-2 | TRBV9 | TGTGCCAGCAGCGCCTTTGGACAGGGAACGGACTATGGCTACACCTTC | CASSAFGQGTDYGYTF
once | . | TRBJ1-5 | TRBV9 | TGTGCCAGCAGCGACACCGTAGGTCAGCCCCAGCATTTT | CASSDTVGQPQHF
. | . | TRBJ1-3 | TRBV5-1 | TGCGCCAGCAGCAATACCGGGACAAATACTGGAAACACCATATATTTT | CASSNTGTNTGNTIYF
. | . | TRBJ1-1 | TRBV7-9 | TGTGCCAGCAGCTTCGGGAGGGGTAGCACTGAAGCTTTCTTT | CASSFGRGSTEAFF
. | TRBD2 | TRBJ2-3 | TRBV9 | TGTGCCAGCAGCCCCAAAAGCGGGGAGACAGATACGCAGTATTTT | CASSPKSGETDTQYF
once | TRBD1 | TRBJ1-1 | TRBV4-1 | TGCGCCAGCAGCCAAGTGGGACAGGGGGCATTAGCTTTCTTT | CASSQVGQGALAFF
. | . | TRBJ2-7 | TRBV7-9 | TGTGCCAGCAGCCAGGGAGACTACGAGCAGTACTTC | CASSQGDYEQYF
. | TRBD1 | TRBJ1-2 | TRBV6-1 | TGTGCCAGCAGTGCAGGGACAGATACTAACTATGGCTACACCTTC | CASSAGTDTNYGYTF
. | . | TRBJ2-7 | TRBV28 | TGTGCCAGCAGTTACGGGGATCCCTACGAGCAGTACTTC | CASSYGDPYEQYF
. | TRBD1 | TRBJ1-2 | TRBV7-2 | TGTGCCAGCAGCCCGGACAGGCAATATGGCTACACCTTC | CASSPDRQYGYTF
. | TRBD1 | TRBJ2-7 | TRBV29-1 | TGCAGCGTTGGGCCGACAGGGTCCTACGAGCAGTACTTC | CSVGPTGSYEQYF
. | TRBD1 | TRBJ2-7 | TRBV11-2 | TGTGCCAGCAGCTTAGGCCGGACAGGTCTCCTTTCCTACGAGCAGTACTTC | CASSLGRTGLLSYEQYF
. | TRBD1 | TRBJ2-7 | TRBV4-1 | TGCGCCAGCAGCCGCGGACAGGGTTTACCTTACGAGCAGTACTTC | CASSRGQGLPYEQYF
once | TRBD2 | TRBJ2-3 | TRBV28 | TGTGCCAGCAGTATAGCGGGTGACCTCACAGATACGCAGTATTTT | CASSIAGDLTDTQYF
. | TRBD1 | TRBJ1-5 | TRBV6-6 | TGTGCCAGCACCGACGGGACAGGGGGCCAGCAGCCCCAGCATTTT | CASTDGTGGQQPQHF
. | . | TRBJ1-2 | TRBV18 | TGTGCCAGCTCACCACGGCAACAGGGCACTCGCTACACCTTC | CASSPRQQGTRYTF
. | . | TRBJ2-6 | TRBV4-3 | TGCGCCAGCAGCCAAGATCAGGGGTTGGGGGCCAACGTCCTGACTTTC | CASSQDQGLGANVLTF
few | TRBD1 | TRBJ1-6 | TRBV6-6 | TGTGCCAGCAGTTACGACAGGGAATCCTCACCCCTCCACTTT | CASSYDRESSPLHF
. | . | TRBJ2-1 | TRBV7-9 | TGTGCCAGCAGCCCAATGACAGACAATGAGCAGTTCTTC | CASSPMTDNEQFF
. | . | TRBJ1-5 | TRBV19 | TGTGCCAGTAGTATGGGGGCAGGGGTTGGCAATCAGCCCCAGCATTTT | CASSMGAGVGNQPQHF
. | TRBD1 | TRBJ1-2 | TRBV7-9 | TGTGCCAGCAGCTTAGCGCGACAGGGGGCGGGCGGCTACACCTTC | CASSLARQGAGGYTF
. | . | TRBJ2-3 | TRBV7-6 | TGTGCCAGCAGTGCAGGGGTCACAGATACGCAGTATTTT | CASSAGVTDTQYF
once | . | TRBJ1-1 | TRBV7-8 | TGTGCCAGCAGCTTAGGAGCCTACATAACGAAGAGACGCACTGAAGCTTTCTTT | CASSLGAYITKRRTEAFF
. | . | TRBJ2-7 | TRBV28 | TGTGCCAGCAGTTTATTTGGGATCTCCTACGAGCAGTACTTC | CASSLFGISYEQYF
. | . | TRBJ2-2 | TRBV11-3 | TGTGCCAGCAGCTTAGAAGGGTACACCGGGGAGCTGTTTTTT | CASSLEGYTGELFF
. | . | TRBJ2-3 | TRBV9 | TGTGCCAGCAGCGTAATAGGGGGGGAGGATACGCAGTATTTT | CASSVIGGEDTQYF
. | . | TRBJ1-1 | TRBV10-3 | TGTGCCATCAAATCGACGGGGGGTGGCACTGAAGCTTTCTTT | CAIKSTGGGTEAFF
few | TRBD1 | TRBJ2-4 | TRBV19 | TGTGCCAGTAGTAAGTCCGACGACAGGGCGAGGGAGTACTTC | CASSKSDDRAREYF
. | . | TRBJ1-1 | TRBV5-4 | TGTGCCAGCAGCCTTAAACAGGGTTTGGCGACTGAAGCTTTCTTT | CASSLKQGLATEAFF
. | . | TRBJ2-7 | TRBV7-2 | TGTGCCAGCAGCTTAGTGTCAGGCTACGAGCAGTACTTC | CASSLVSGYEQYF
. | . | TRBJ2-1 | TRBV2 | TGTGCCAGCAGTGAGGGACACTTCTCCTACAATGAGCAGTTCTTC | CASSEGHFSYNEQFF
. | TRBD1 | TRBJ1-1 | TRBV5-1 | TGCGCCAGCAGCTGGAGGACAGGGAACACTGAAGCTTTCTTT | CASSWRTGNTEAFF
. | TRBD1 | TRBJ2-7 | TRBV5-6 | TGTGCCAGCAGCTCCGACAGGGCCTACGAGCAGTACTTC | CASSSDRAYEQYF
. | . | TRBJ2-1 | TRBV9 | TGTGCCAGCAGCGTAGCCGGGGGGCGGCAGAATGAGCAGTTCTTC | CASSVAGGRQNEQFF
. | . | TRBJ1-4 | TRBV7-2 | TGTGCCAGCAGCTTCACTAATGAAAAACTGTTTTTT | CASSFTNEKLFF
. | . | TRBJ2-4 | TRBV4-3 | TGCGCCAGCAGCCAAGGTAGCCTAGCCAAAAACATTCAGTACTTC | CASSQGSLAKNIQYF
. | . | TRBJ1-6 | TRBV2 | TGTGCCAGCAGTAACACCATGGGGAATTCACCCCTCCACTTT | CASSNTMGNSPLHF
. | TRBD1 | TRBJ1-2 | TRBV7-8 | TGTGCCAGCAGCTTACGATGGGACAGTCCTAACTATGGCTACACCTTC | CASSLRWDSPNYGYTF
. | TRBD1 | TRBJ1-2 | TRBV29-1 | TGCAGCGTTGGGGACAGGGGGTTGGGCTACACCTTC | CSVGDRGLGYTF
. | TRBD2 | TRBJ2-5 | TRBV7-2 | TGTGCCAGTCAGCGGGGGGCTCAGGAGACCCAGTACTTC | CASQRGAQETQYF
. | . | TRBJ1-1 | TRBV5-1 | TGCGCCAGCAGCTTGGGCGGGGGCAGGACTGAAGCTTTCTTT | CASSLGGGRTEAFF
. | TRBD1 | TRBJ2-7 | TRBV5-1 | TGCGCCAGCAGCCCAACACCGGGACAGGGCACGGGTGAGCAGTACTTC | CASSPTPGQGTGEQYF
. | . | TRBJ1-2 | TRBV29-1 | TGCAGCGTCCAAAGTGCCGGCCTCGGTGGCTACACCTTC | CSVQSAGLGGYTF
. | . | TRBJ2-1 | TRBV6-1 | TGTGCCAGTGCTTCCGGTCAAGCTGGAGGTGAGCAGTTCTTC | CASASGQAGGEQFF